The clone carrying this T cell receptor (beta chain) has just a few counts. Its specificity is unknown. Trimming at V came to 11 bases and at J to 3 bases, leaving 16 bases not matched to a gene. The CDR3 contains 18 residues. Germline-derived CDR1 and CDR2 are SGHVS and FQNEAQ. This sample was taken from a study of post-analysis software for immune sequencing data. Study context: In terms of disease course, relapsing-remitting, secondary progressive and progressive-relapsing multiple sclerosis were included.

Overall study findings and caveats: Patients carried four or five TRBV segments more frequently than controls did, and TRBV5-6, TRBV5-1 and TRBV20-1 were among them.

Tagging with unique molecular identifiers was a feature of the TCR beta cDNA libraries. TCRdb reanalysed the PCR reads using MiXCR and keeps one entry per CDR3 protein. The profile shows more than 450,000 distinct CDR3 sequences, 44% of them singletons. The rearrangement links TRBV7-8 to TRBJ2-1, with 13 bases fitting TRBD2. The sequence came from a girl aged 10-17 years with multiple sclerosis. Sequences were obtained from blood. For the CDR3, the DNA is TGTGCCGCCCAACGCTTCGGACTAGCGGGGGTCGTCTACAATGAGCAGTTCTTC. This translates into CAAQRFGLAGVVYNEQFF.